The 24 T cell receptor beta chains below all came from one sample that was sequenced in a study of blood T cell repertoires in COVID-19. Profiled with immunoSEQ multiplex PCR; TCRdb holds only in-frame clones, not every one. Of some 250,000 clones detected, around 84% appear once; the ten largest clones hold 4.2%. Sequences were obtained from peripheral blood. The receptors here all came from a man in his 60s with acute or convalescent COVID-19.

This chain links TRBV2 with TRBJ1-2; a possible D gene is TRBD1 (6 bases). Per germline, CDR1 SNHLY and CDR2 FYNNEI. V was clipped by 6 bases and J by 4 bases, with 12 bases between them. This CDR3 region has 13 residues. The CDR3 here is CASRTQDSYGYTF. In DNA form, the CDR3 reads TGTGCCAGCAGGACCCAGGACAGCTATGGCTACACCTTC. The variable domain in full, completed from reference TRBV2 and TRBJ1-2, reads EPEVTQTPSHQVTQMGQEVILRCVPISNHLYFYWYRQILGQKVEFLVSFYNNEISEKSEIFDDQFSVERPDGSNFTLKIRSTKLEDSAMYFCASRTQDSYGYTFGSGTRLTVV.

CDR3 nucleotides: TGTGCCAGCAGCCCTACAGAGGGACAGAGCTCTGGGGCCAACGTCCTGACTTTC. This encodes CASSPTEGQSSGANVLTF. This chain joins TRBV3-1 (or the pseudogene TRBV3-2) and TRBJ2-6; 7 bases are shared with TRBD1. V lost 4 bases and J lost 0; bases outside the gene matches: 9. The CDR3 is 18 residues long. CDR1 and CDR2 (germline): LGHDT, YNNKEL (reference sequence).

The chain employs TRBV7-2 and TRBJ1-1; D is perhaps TRBD1 (5 bases). Trimming left V 4 bases short and J 0 bases short, with 18 bases between. This CDR3 has 17 residues. Germline loops: CDR1 SGHTA, CDR2 FQGNSA. CDR3 residues: CASSSRPGGVMNTEAFF. In DNA, the CDR3 is TGTGCCAGCAGCTCTAGGCCGGGGGGGGTAATGAACACTGAAGCTTTCTTT.

This clone was seen only once. The chain links TRBV18 to TRBJ2-7; D possibly corresponds to TRBD1 (6 bases). V was pared by 6 bases and J by 2 bases, with 17 bases between. The germline V gene encodes CDR1 KGHSH and CDR2 LQKENI. CDR3 length equals 15 residues. The CDR3 coding sequence is TGTGCCAGCTCGTATGGACAGTCAAACACCTACGAGCAGTACTTC. This sequence encodes CASSYGQSNTYEQYF.

The rearrangement uses TRBV10-2 and TRBJ2-5, with D uncertain. CDR3 length equals 11 residues. From germline, CDR1 is WSHSY and CDR2 SAAADI. Between the trimmed V and J ends, which lost 7 bases and 4 bases, there was a span of 7 bases. The DNA of the CDR3 is TGCGCCAGCAAAGTAGTAGAGACCCAGTACTTC. It translates to CASKVVETQYF.

The chain uses TRBV5-1 and TRBJ2-6; the D is unclear. Between the trimmed V and J ends, which lost 4 bases and 4 bases, there was a span of 21 bases. This CDR3 contains 18 residues. Looked up from germline, CDR1 is SGHRS and CDR2 is YFSETQ. In DNA form, the CDR3 reads TGCGCCAGCAGCCCCAGGATGGGTTTTATACGGGGGGCCAACGTCCTGACTTTC. This encodes CASSPRMGFIRGANVLTF. Looking up the rest from reference TRBV5-1 and TRBJ2-6 gives the full variable domain: KAGVTQTPRYLIKTRGQQVTLSCSPISGHRSVSWYQQTPGQGLQFLFEYFSETQRNKGNFPGRFSGRQFSNSRSEMNVSTLELGDSALYLCASSPRMGFIRGANVLTFGAGSRLTVL.

V usage is TRBV6-4 and J usage is TRBJ1-5; weak D call: TRBD1 (5 bases). CDR3 length: 12 amino acids. Between the trimmed V and J ends, which lost 6 bases and 3 bases, there was a span of 6 bases. Per the germline V gene, CDR1 is MRHNA and CDR2 is SNTAGT. The CDR3 bases are TGTGCCAGCAGGGGGCCCAATCAGCCCCAGCATTTT. This encodes CASRGPNQPQHF.

The V gene is TRBV18, the J gene TRBJ2-5, with TRBD2 matching over 11 bases. V shed 5 bases, J shed 4 bases, and the junction held 9 bases outside the gene matches. This CDR3 contains 16 residues. The V gene's germline CDR1 is KGHSH and CDR2 LQKENI. Here the CDR3 reads CASSTGSTSGRETQYF. CDR3 sequence (DNA): TGTGCCAGCTCAACGGGGTCCACTAGCGGGAGAGAGACCCAGTACTTC.

V usage is TRBV11-2 and J usage is TRBJ1-2; 11 bases match TRBD1. CDR3 length: 17 residues. The germline gives CDR1 SGHAT, CDR2 FQNNGV. The junction had 10 bases not matched to a gene; V was cut back by 4 bases and J by 3 bases. The CDR3 nucleotides read TGTGCCAGCAGCTCAAGTAACGGACAGGGGGCGTACTATGGCTACACCTTC. Its protein product is CASSSSNGQGAYYGYTF. The full variable domain, completed using reference TRBV11-2 and TRBJ1-2, is EAGVAQSPRYKIIEKRQSVAFWCNPISGHATLYWYQQILGQGPKLLIQFQNNGVVDDSQLPKDRFSAERLKGVDSTLKIQPAKLEDSAVYLCASSSSNGQGAYYGYTFGSGTRLTVV.

The gene calls are TRBV7-9 and TRBJ1-1; possibly TRBD1 for D (5 bases). CDR3 length: 14 residues. The ends were cut back, 1 base at V and 5 bases at J, with 11 bases in the middle. Germline V gene data show CDR1 as SEHNR and CDR2 as FQNEAQ (reference sequence). Here the CDR3 reads CASSLDAGRTEAFF. The DNA of the CDR3 is TGTGCCAGCAGCTTAGATGCGGGGCGGACTGAAGCTTTCTTT.

V is TRBV9 and J is TRBJ1-6, with 10 bases matching TRBD1. The junction had 2 bases not matched to a gene; V was cut back by 3 bases and J by 8 bases. The CDR3 runs to 14 residues. The germline V gene has CDR1 SGDLS and CDR2 YYNGEE. The CDR3 loop reads CASSGGQGYSPLHF. The CDR3 DNA sequence: TGTGCCAGCAGCGGGGGACAGGGGTATTCACCCCTCCACTTT.

This sequence joins TRBV25-1 and TRBJ2-7; 8 nucleotides line up with TRBD1. J was trimmed by 4 bases and V by 9 bases; bases with no gene match: 14. Germline V gene lookup returns CDR1 MGHDK and CDR2 SYGVNS. CDR3 length: 15 residues. The DNA of the CDR3 is TGTGCCAGTTGTAAAACCGGGACAGGACATTACGAGCAGTACTTC. Amino acid sequence: CASCKTGTGHYEQYF.

This CDR3 reads CASTSGLAAQETQYF. The CDR3 DNA reads as TGCGCCAGCACCTCGGGACTAGCGGCACAAGAGACCCAGTACTTC. J is TRBJ2-5 and V is TRBV5-1; 11 bases fit TRBD2. V shed 6 bases, J shed 2 bases, and the junction held 6 bases outside the gene matches. Germline lookup yields CDR1 SGHRS and CDR2 YFSETQ. The CDR3 contains 15 residues.

This clone has just a few counts. The chain uses TRBV5-1 and TRBJ1-1; D ambiguous. The CDR3 contains 14 residues. V was trimmed by 1 base and J by 6 bases, leaving 13 bases between them. CDR1 and CDR2 (germline): SGHRS, YFSETQ. The CDR3 sequence is CASSLTARASEAFF. In nucleotides, the CDR3 is TGCGCCAGCAGCTTGACAGCTCGAGCCTCTGAAGCTTTCTTT.

In this sample, this clone turned up once. The J gene is TRBJ1-5, the V gene TRBV7-2; 7 bases fit TRBD1. Germline V CDR1 and CDR2: SGHTA, FQGNSA. Trimming at V came to 6 bases and at J to 1 base, leaving 6 bases not matched to a gene. The CDR3 covers 15 residues. The CDR3 bases are TGTGCCAGCAGACCAGGGGGTTCGAGCAATCAGCCCCAGCATTTT. This encodes CASRPGGSSNQPQHF.

The chain is built from TRBV4-2 and TRBJ2-1, with 13 nucleotides matching TRBD2. The junction had 3 bases not matched to a gene; V was cut back by 1 base and J by 3 bases. The germline gives CDR1 LGHNA, CDR2 YNFKEQ. This CDR3 is 17 amino acids long. CDR3 sequence reads: CASSQGGLAGNYNEQFF. CDR3 DNA sequence: TGTGCCAGCAGCCAAGGGGGACTAGCGGGAAACTACAATGAGCAGTTCTTC.

This clone was found once. The V gene is TRBV6-5, the J gene TRBJ1-1, with a tentative D call TRBD1 (5 bases). CDR3 length: 12 amino acids. From germline, CDR1 is MNHEY and CDR2 SVGAGI. V shed 8 bases and J shed 5 bases, with 12 bases lying between them. CDR3 amino acids: CASHPGGTEAFF. CDR3 DNA sequence: TGTGCCAGCCACCCCGGGGGAACTGAAGCTTTCTTT.

The chain combines TRBV6-5 with TRBJ2-7; D might be TRBD1 (6 bases). The CDR3 runs 14 residues. Germline lookup yields CDR1 MNHEY and CDR2 SVGAGI. V was cut by 0 bases and J by 2 bases, with 8 bases left in between. CDR3: CASSYSGATYEQYF. The CDR3 DNA sequence: TGTGCCAGCAGTTACTCGGGGGCCACCTACGAGCAGTACTTC.

This clone appeared once. The rearrangement joins TRBV5-8 to TRBJ1-1; D uncertain. The germline V gene encodes CDR1 SGHTS and CDR2 YDEGEE. CDR3 length: 17 amino acids. The V end was cut by 4 bases, the J end by 0 bases, with 19 bases between. The DNA for the CDR3 is TGTGCCAGCAGCGAGTGGGCCCTTACACCTCTGAACACTGAAGCTTTCTTT. The encoded protein is CASSEWALTPLNTEAFF.

The chain recombines TRBV7-8 with TRBJ2-1; 8 bases map to TRBD1. V gave up 4 bases and J gave up 15 bases; unmatched junction bases: 8. CDR3 length: 12 residues. Germline lookup yields CDR1 SGHVS and CDR2 FQNEAQ. Here the CDR3 DNA reads TGTGCCAGCAGCTCGAACAGGGGGAAGTGGTTCTTC. Its protein product is CASSSNRGKWFF.

The genes are TRBV10-2 and TRBJ1-6, with 7 bases matching TRBD1. This CDR3 is 13 amino acids long. Trimming at V came to 8 bases and at J to 7 bases, leaving 5 bases not matched to a gene. Germline V gene data show CDR1 as WSHSY and CDR2 as SAAADI. The CDR3 spells CASRGQLNSPLHF. Here the CDR3 DNA reads TGCGCCAGCCGGGGACAGTTAAATTCACCCCTCCACTTT.

The rearrangement uses TRBV14 and TRBJ1-4; unclear D gene. The germline CDR1 and CDR2 sequences are SGHDN and FVKESK. The CDR3 loop spans 15 amino acids. The V gene lost 3 bases and the J gene lost 3 bases, with 11 bases spanning the gap. The CDR3 is CASSHRPGSNEKLFF. The CDR3 nucleotides are TGTGCCAGCAGCCATAGACCGGGTTCTAATGAAAAACTGTTTTTT.

The chain has TRBV3-1 (or the pseudogene TRBV3-2) and TRBJ2-1; 13 bases map to TRBD2. CDR3 length: 18 amino acids. Per the germline V gene, CDR1 is LGHDT and CDR2 is YNNKEL (reference sequence). The trim removed 4 bases at V and 14 bases at J, leaving 20 bases unmatched. The CDR3: CASSLSQGGLAGEPKEFF. DNA of the CDR3: TGTGCCAGCAGCCTCTCCCAGGGTGGACTAGCGGGAGAGCCTAAGGAGTTCTTC.

The chain uses TRBV19 and TRBJ2-5; D may be TRBD2 (5 bases). The CDR3 is 15 residues long. The ends were cut back, 6 bases at V and 5 bases at J, with 19 bases in the middle. The germline gives CDR1 LNHDA, CDR2 SQIVND (reference sequence). The CDR3 loop reads CASSQVLGSWETQYF. In nucleotides, the CDR3 is TGTGCCAGTAGCCAAGTACTAGGTTCATGGGAGACCCAGTACTTC. Drawing the rest from reference TRBV19 and TRBJ2-5, the complete variable domain is DGGITQSPKYLFRKEGQNVTLSCEQNLNHDAMYWYRQDPGQGLRLIYYSQIVNDFQKGDIAEGYSVSREKKESFPLTVTSAQKNPTAFYLCASSQVLGSWETQYFGPGTRLLVL.